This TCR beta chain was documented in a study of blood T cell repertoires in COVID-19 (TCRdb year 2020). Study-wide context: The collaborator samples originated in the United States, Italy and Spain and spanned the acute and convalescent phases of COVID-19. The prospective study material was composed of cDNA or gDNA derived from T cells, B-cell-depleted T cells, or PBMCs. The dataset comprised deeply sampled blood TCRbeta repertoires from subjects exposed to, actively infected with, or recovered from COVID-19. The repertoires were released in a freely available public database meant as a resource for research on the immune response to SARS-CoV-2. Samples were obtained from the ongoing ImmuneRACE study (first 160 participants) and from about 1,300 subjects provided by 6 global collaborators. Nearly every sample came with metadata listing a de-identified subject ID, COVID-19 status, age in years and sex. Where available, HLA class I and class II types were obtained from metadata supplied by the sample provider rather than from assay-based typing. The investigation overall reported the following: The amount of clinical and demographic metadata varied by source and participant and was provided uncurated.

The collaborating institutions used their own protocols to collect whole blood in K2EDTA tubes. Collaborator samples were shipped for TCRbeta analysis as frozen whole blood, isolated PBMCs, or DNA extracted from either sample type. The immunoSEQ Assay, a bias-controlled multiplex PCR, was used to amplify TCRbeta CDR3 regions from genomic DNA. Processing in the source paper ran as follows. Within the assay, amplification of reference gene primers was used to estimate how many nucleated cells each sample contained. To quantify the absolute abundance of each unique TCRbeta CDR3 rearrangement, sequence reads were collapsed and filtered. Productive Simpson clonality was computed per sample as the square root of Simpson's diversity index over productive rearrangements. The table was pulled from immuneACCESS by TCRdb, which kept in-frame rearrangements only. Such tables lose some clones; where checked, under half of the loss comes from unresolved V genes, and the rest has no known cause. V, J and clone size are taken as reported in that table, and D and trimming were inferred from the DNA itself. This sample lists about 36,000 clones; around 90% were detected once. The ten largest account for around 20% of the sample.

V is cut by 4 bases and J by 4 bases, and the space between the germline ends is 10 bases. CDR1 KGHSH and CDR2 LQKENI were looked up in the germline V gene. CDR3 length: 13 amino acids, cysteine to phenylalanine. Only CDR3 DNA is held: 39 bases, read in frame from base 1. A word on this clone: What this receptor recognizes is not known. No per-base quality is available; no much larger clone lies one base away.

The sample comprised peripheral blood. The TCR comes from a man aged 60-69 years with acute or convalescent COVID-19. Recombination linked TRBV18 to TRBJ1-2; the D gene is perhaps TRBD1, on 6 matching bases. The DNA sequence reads TGTGCCAGCTCACTCCGGGACACCTATGGCTACACCTTC. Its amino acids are CASSLRDTYGYTF.